The 23 T cell receptor beta chains listed next were all sequenced from one sample in a study of shared clonotypes between healthy human individuals. The assay was immunoSEQ multiplex PCR, and TCRdb's table has in-frame clones only and misses some. The sample has under 600,000 clones, roughly 79% seen once; the top ten hold roughly an eighth. The sequenced material came from PBMCs. All receptors derive from a woman aged 40 to 49 in good health. Some clones in this sample may be carry-over from other donors' samples.

The gene calls are TRBV7-9 and TRBJ2-7; 8 bases align to TRBD1. CDR3 length: 15 residues. V shed 5 bases, J shed 4 bases, and the junction held 10 bases outside the gene matches. CDR1 is SEHNR, CDR2 FQNEAQ, per germline (reference sequence). The CDR3 DNA sequence: TGTGCCAGCAGCCGCCGACAGGGGAAGACATACGAGCAGTACTTC. This translates into CASSRRQGKTYEQYF.

The rearrangement links TRBV6-1 to TRBJ2-5, with D possibly matching TRBD1 (6 bases). In germline, CDR1 is MNHNS, CDR2 SASEGT. There are 16 residues in the CDR3. V was pared by 0 bases and J by 5 bases, with 16 bases between. The CDR3, as DNA: TGTGCCAGCAGTGAAGCCTCGGACAGCTTGGGGGAGACCCAGTACTTC. Translated: CASSEASDSLGETQYF.

The V and J genes are TRBV2 and TRBJ2-7; tentative D call: TRBD2 (6 bases). Germline V gene data show CDR1 as SNHLY and CDR2 as FYNNEI. V dropped 6 bases and J dropped 3 bases, with 21 bases sitting between them. The CDR3 consists of 16 residues. Written as DNA, the CDR3 is TGTGCCAGCAGGATTACCGCCGGGACGGGAGACTACGAGCAGTACTTC. Protein sequence: CASRITAGTGDYEQYF.

The rearrangement links TRBV9 to TRBJ1-2; perhaps TRBD1 as D (6 bases). The CDR3 loop spans 13 amino acids. CDR1 and CDR2 (germline): SGDLS, YYNGEE. Deletions cut 4 bases from V and 8 bases from J, with 15 bases between. CDR3 DNA sequence: TGTGCCAGCAGCTATCAGGGGTTGCTCGGCTACACCTTC. Its translation is CASSYQGLLGYTF.

This chain links TRBV7-9 with TRBJ1-1, with TRBD1 matching 7 bases. The CDR3 extends over 18 amino acids. Germline values: CDR1 SEHNR, CDR2 FQNEAQ (reference sequence). V dropped 5 bases and J dropped 0; count of bases not matched to a gene: 15. As DNA, the CDR3 is TGTGCCAGCAGCAAAAGAGGGGGCGCCGGGGCCATGAACACTGAAGCTTTCTTT. Its translation: CASSKRGGAGAMNTEAFF.

The CDR3 spells CASSLGTGYYGYTF. In DNA, the CDR3 is TGTGCCAGCAGCTTAGGGACAGGTTACTATGGCTACACCTTC. V usage is TRBV7-2 and J usage is TRBJ1-2; TRBD1 matches 7 bases. CDR3 length equals 14 residues. Germline V gene lookup returns CDR1 SGHTA and CDR2 FQGNSA. J lost 3 bases, V lost 1 base, and 2 bases had no gene match.

Comments on this clone: A much larger clone lies a single base off, so this may be a read error. The chain employs TRBV18 and TRBJ1-5; no clear D. Germline V lookup: CDR1 KGHSH, CDR2 LQKENI. The CDR3 loop spans 14 amino acids. V lost 3 bases and J 2 bases, leaving 8 bases between the germline ends. The CDR3 nucleotides read TGTGCCAGCTCACCCACTGTGGGCAATCAGCCCCAGCATTTT. Residues: CASSPTVGNQPQHF.

CDR3 sequence: CASSLEVGLTDTQYF. The CDR3 DNA follows: TGCGCCAGCAGCTTGGAGGTGGGACTCACAGATACGCAGTATTTT. The chain couples TRBV5-1 to TRBJ2-3; tentatively, D is TRBD2 (6 bases). The CDR3 runs 15 residues. The germline V gene encodes CDR1 SGHRS and CDR2 YFSETQ. With 0 bases removed from V and 2 bases from J, the gap between germline ends came to 10 bases.

V usage is TRBV18 and J usage is TRBJ1-2; 8 bases align to TRBD1. Trimming took 4 bases from V and 3 from J; bases not matched to a gene: 4. The CDR3 runs 14 residues. CDR1 is KGHSH and CDR2 is LQKENI in the germline V gene. The CDR3 protein is CASSLTGVDYGYTF. For the CDR3, the DNA is TGTGCCAGCTCACTGACAGGGGTCGACTATGGCTACACCTTC. The full variable domain, in which reference TRBV18 and TRBJ1-2 provide the parts outside the CDR3, is NAGVMQNPRHLVRRRGQEARLRCSPMKGHSHVYWYRQLPEEGLKFMVYLQKENIIDESGMPKERFSAEFPKEGPSILRIQQVVRGDSAAYFCASSLTGVDYGYTFGSGTRLTVV.

The genes are TRBV18 and TRBJ2-7; D remains unclear. This CDR3 has 14 residues. Germline V gene lookup returns CDR1 KGHSH and CDR2 LQKENI. With 0 bases removed from V and 5 bases from J, the gap between germline ends came to 11 bases. Here the CDR3 reads CASSPPVGNHEQYF. CDR3 DNA: TGTGCCAGCTCACCACCGGTTGGCAACCACGAGCAGTACTTC.

This clone was counted many times. This chain connects TRBV4-1 to TRBJ2-7, with D possibly matching TRBD1 (6 bases). The CDR3 is 15 residues long. The V gene lost 3 bases and the J gene lost 3 bases, with 15 bases spanning the gap. From germline, CDR1 is MGHRA and CDR2 YSYEKL. CDR3 sequence: CASSHAYRVDYEQYF. CDR3 DNA sequence: TGCGCCAGCAGCCACGCTTACAGGGTCGACTACGAGCAGTACTTC.

The chain joins TRBV2 to TRBJ2-7, with 9 bases fitting TRBD2. V was pared by 6 bases and J by 7 bases, with 13 bases of the junction left unmatched. The germline gives CDR1 SNHLY, CDR2 FYNNEI. This CDR3 is 15 amino acids long. CDR3 in amino acids: CASSAFLAGSGEQYF. Written as DNA, the CDR3 is TGTGCCAGCAGCGCGTTTCTAGCGGGATCAGGGGAGCAGTACTTC. Full variable domain (missing parts from reference TRBV2 and TRBJ2-7): EPEVTQTPSHQVTQMGQEVILRCVPISNHLYFYWYRQILGQKVEFLVSFYNNEISEKSEIFDDQFSVERPDGSNFTLKIRSTKLEDSAMYFCASSAFLAGSGEQYFGPGTRLTVT.

The chain joins TRBV28 to TRBJ2-2, with 8 bases identical to TRBD1. CDR1 MDHEN and CDR2 SYDVKM come from the germline V gene. Losses at the gene ends were 3 bases for V and 10 bases for J; bases not matched to a gene: 7. The CDR3 runs 14 residues. Written as DNA, the CDR3 is TGTGCCAGCAGTTTGGTGACAGGGGTGGAGGAGCTGTTTTTT. As protein: CASSLVTGVEELFF.

The chain couples TRBV28 to TRBJ1-4; a weak D match, TRBD1 (5 bases). There are 13 residues in the CDR3. Germline CDR1 reads MDHEN; CDR2 reads SYDVKM. V lost 3 bases and J lost 14, with 16 bases in between. Here the CDR3 reads CASSFRDGRRLFF. CDR3 bases: TGTGCCAGCAGTTTCCGGGACGGCCGGCGTCTGTTTTTT. The full variable domain, with the rest looked up from reference TRBV28 and TRBJ1-4, is DVKVTQSSRYLVKRTGEKVFLECVQDMDHENMFWYRQDPGLGLRLIYFSYDVKMKEKGDIPEGYSVSREKKERFSLILESASTNQTSMYLCASSFRDGRRLFFGSGTQLSVL.

This clone was observed a few times. This chain joins TRBV5-4 and TRBJ2-3; the D gene is possibly TRBD2 (5 bases). This CDR3 contains 14 residues. Trimming pared 3 bases from V and 0 bases from J, leaving 8 bases between. Germline V lookup: CDR1 SGHNT, CDR2 YYREEE (reference sequence). The CDR3 sequence is CASSSSGSTDTQYF. For the CDR3, the DNA is TGTGCCAGCAGCTCAAGCGGTAGCACAGATACGCAGTATTTT.

In its sample, this clone was seen once. The chain is built from TRBV2 and TRBJ1-1; D not certain. This CDR3 has 13 residues. CDR1 SNHLY and CDR2 FYNNEI come from the germline V gene. Trimming stripped 7 bases from V and 1 base from J, with 10 bases between. The CDR3 here is CASNSLWNTEAFF. The CDR3 DNA reads as TGTGCCAGCAACTCTCTGTGGAACACTGAAGCTTTCTTT. The full variable domain, its missing parts supplied by reference TRBV2 and TRBJ1-1, is EPEVTQTPSHQVTQMGQEVILRCVPISNHLYFYWYRQILGQKVEFLVSFYNNEISEKSEIFDDQFSVERPDGSNFTLKIRSTKLEDSAMYFCASNSLWNTEAFFGQGTRLTVV.

The chain joins TRBV11-2 to TRBJ2-7; D gene ambiguous. Trimming pared 3 bases from V and 3 bases from J, leaving 9 bases between. The CDR3 is 13 residues long. Germline CDR1 is SGHAT and CDR2 is FQNNGV. CDR3 coding DNA: TGTGCCAGCAGCTTCGCATGGGGCTACGAGCAGTACTTC. Amino acid sequence: CASSFAWGYEQYF.

The V gene is TRBV30, the J gene TRBJ1-5; D gene uncertain. V shed 0 bases and J shed 3 bases, with 9 bases lying between them. This CDR3 contains 14 residues. The germline gives CDR1 GTSNPN, CDR2 SVGIG (reference sequence). CDR3 sequence: CAWSVRILNQPQHF. Written as DNA, the CDR3 is TGTGCCTGGAGTGTACGTATCCTCAATCAGCCCCAGCATTTT. Using reference TRBV30 and TRBJ1-5 for the parts outside the CDR3, the full variable domain is SQTIHQWPATLVQPVGSPLSLECTVEGTSNPNLYWYRQAAGRGLQLLFYSVGIGQISSEVPQNLSASRPQDRQFILSSKKLLLSDSGFYLCAWSVRILNQPQHFGDGTRLSIL.

The chain couples TRBV15 to TRBJ2-3, with D tentatively TRBD2 (6 bases). V shed 3 bases and J shed 0 bases, with 7 bases lying between them. CDR1 and CDR2 (germline): LNHNV, YYDKDF (reference sequence). There are 14 residues in the CDR3. The CDR3: CATSSSGSTDTQYF. The DNA for the CDR3 is TGTGCCACCAGCAGCAGCGGGAGCACAGATACGCAGTATTTT.

The chain has TRBV10-3 and TRBJ2-2, with 9 bases aligning to TRBD2. The CDR3 is 16 residues long. Trimming cost V 2 bases and J 4 bases; bases outside gene matches: 5. Germline V CDR1 and CDR2: ENHRY, SYGVKD. This CDR3 is CAISEISGSATGELFF. CDR3 coding DNA: TGTGCCATCAGTGAGATTAGCGGGAGTGCCACCGGGGAGCTGTTTTTT.

This clone was seen a few times. Sequence at one end of the junction differs from germline and may be a read error. The rearrangement joins TRBV27 to TRBJ1-1; a possible D gene is TRBD1 (5 bases). Germline CDR1 MNHEY, CDR2 SMNVEV (reference sequence). This CDR3 is built from 13 residues. Here the CDR3 DNA reads TGTGCCAGCAGCTCGGGACTGAACAATGAAGCTTTCTTT. Protein product: CASSSGLNNEAFF.

This clone was seen more than once but under ten times. CDR3 loop: CASSPISTSGRPRSSYNEQFF. The DNA of the CDR3 is TGTGCCAGCAGCCCAATATCGACTAGCGGGAGACCTAGAAGTTCCTACAATGAGCAGTTCTTC. V usage is TRBV7-3 and J usage is TRBJ2-1, with 12 bases that match TRBD2. The CDR3 totals 21 residues. V shed 5 bases and J 1 base; nucleotides not matched to a gene: 18. CDR1 SGHTA and CDR2 FQGTGA come from the germline V gene.

The chain links TRBV11-2 to TRBJ2-2; D may be TRBD2 (5 bases). Germline values: CDR1 SGHAT, CDR2 FQNNGV. Trimming removed 5 bases from V and 1 base from J, with 11 bases in between. The CDR3 has 15 residues. The CDR3 sequence is CASSPERLNTGELFF. The CDR3 coding sequence is TGTGCCAGCAGCCCAGAGCGGTTGAACACCGGGGAGCTGTTTTTT.